This T cell receptor (beta chain) was found in a study of shared clonotypes between healthy human individuals. Clones were read by immunoSEQ multiplex PCR, and TCRdb kept only the in-frame ones, dropping some. The sample yields 550,000 to 600,000 clones, roughly four fifths seen once. V gave up 4 bases and J gave up 5 bases, with 11 bases separating them. From germline, CDR1 is SGHDT and CDR2 YYEEEE. This CDR3 comprises 13 residues. The receptor's source is a woman between 35 and 50 years old in good health. Some clones in this sample may be carry-over from other donors' samples. The specimen was PBMCs. V and J are TRBV5-6 and TRBJ2-3; D is possibly TRBD2 (6 bases). Written as DNA, the CDR3 is TGTGCCAGCAGCCGGGCCGGGGGAGATACGCAGTATTTT. This encodes CASSRAGGDTQYF.